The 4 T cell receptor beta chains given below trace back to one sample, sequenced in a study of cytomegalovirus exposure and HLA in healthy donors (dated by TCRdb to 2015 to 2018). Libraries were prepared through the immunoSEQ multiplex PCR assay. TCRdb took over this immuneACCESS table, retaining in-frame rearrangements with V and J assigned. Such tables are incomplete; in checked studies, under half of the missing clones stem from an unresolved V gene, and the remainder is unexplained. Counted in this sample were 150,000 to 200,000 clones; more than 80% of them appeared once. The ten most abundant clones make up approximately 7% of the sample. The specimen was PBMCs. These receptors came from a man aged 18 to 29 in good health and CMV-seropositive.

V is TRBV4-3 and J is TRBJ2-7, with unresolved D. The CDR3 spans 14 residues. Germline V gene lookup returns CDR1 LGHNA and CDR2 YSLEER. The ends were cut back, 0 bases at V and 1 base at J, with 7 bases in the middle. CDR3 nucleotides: TGCGCCAGCAGCCAAGAGCGGCGTTCCTACGAGCAGTACTTC. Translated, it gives CASSQERRSYEQYF.

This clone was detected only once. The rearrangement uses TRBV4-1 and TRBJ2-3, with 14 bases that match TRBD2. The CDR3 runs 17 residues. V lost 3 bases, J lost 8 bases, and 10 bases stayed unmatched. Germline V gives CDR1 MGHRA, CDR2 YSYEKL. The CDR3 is CASSQGLAGVSGSTQYF. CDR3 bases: TGCGCCAGCAGCCAGGGACTAGCGGGAGTTTCTGGATCTACGCAGTATTTT.

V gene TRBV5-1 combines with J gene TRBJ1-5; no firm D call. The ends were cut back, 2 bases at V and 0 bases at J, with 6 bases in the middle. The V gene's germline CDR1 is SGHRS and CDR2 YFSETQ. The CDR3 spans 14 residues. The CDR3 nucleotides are TGCGCCAGCAGCTTAGAGCATAGCAATCAGCCCCAGCATTTT. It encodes CASSLEHSNQPQHF. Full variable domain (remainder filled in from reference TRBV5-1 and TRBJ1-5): KAGVTQTPRYLIKTRGQQVTLSCSPISGHRSVSWYQQTPGQGLQFLFEYFSETQRNKGNFPGRFSGRQFSNSRSEMNVSTLELGDSALYLCASSLEHSNQPQHFGDGTRLSIL.

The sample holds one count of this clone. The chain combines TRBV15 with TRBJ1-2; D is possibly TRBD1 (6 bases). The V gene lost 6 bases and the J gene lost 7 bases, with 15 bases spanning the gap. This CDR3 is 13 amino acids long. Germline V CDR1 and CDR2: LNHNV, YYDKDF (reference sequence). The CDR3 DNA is TGTGCCACCAGTTTAGGGGGTCCTAGTGGCTACACCTTC. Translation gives CATSLGGPSGYTF.